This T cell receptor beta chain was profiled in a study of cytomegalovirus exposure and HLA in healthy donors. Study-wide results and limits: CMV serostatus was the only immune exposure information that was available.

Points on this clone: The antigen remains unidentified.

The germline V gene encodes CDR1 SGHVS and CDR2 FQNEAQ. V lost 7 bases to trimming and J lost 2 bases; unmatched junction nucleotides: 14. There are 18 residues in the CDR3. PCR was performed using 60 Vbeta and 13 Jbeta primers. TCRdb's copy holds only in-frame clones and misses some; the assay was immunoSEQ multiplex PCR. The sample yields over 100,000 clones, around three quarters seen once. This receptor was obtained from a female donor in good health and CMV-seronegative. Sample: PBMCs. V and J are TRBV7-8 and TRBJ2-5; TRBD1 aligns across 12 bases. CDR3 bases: TGTGCCAGCATCTTCCGGGACAGGGGGCGGGGGCCTCAAGAGACCCAGTACTTC. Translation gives CASIFRDRGRGPQETQYF.